The 22 T cell receptor beta chains reported below all come from one sample, sequenced in a study of T cell responses to AZD1222 COVID-19 vaccine. Clones were read by immunoSEQ multiplex PCR, and TCRdb kept only the in-frame ones, dropping some. Among some 100,000 clones listed, 70% to 90% were seen once. This material consisted of peripheral blood, taken on day 0 of AZD1222 vaccination. The receptor source for this set is an adult in good health.

The chain joins TRBV6-5 to TRBJ1-2; a weak D match, TRBD1 (6 bases). The CDR3 runs to 14 residues. The ends were cut back, 9 bases at V and 4 bases at J, with 18 bases in the middle. Germline-derived CDR1 and CDR2 are MNHEY and SVGAGI. The CDR3 is CASGGAGVGYGYTF. The CDR3 region has the DNA TGTGCCAGTGGGGGGGCAGGGGTCGGCTATGGCTACACCTTC.

The genes are TRBV5-1 and TRBJ2-2, with 10 positions matching TRBD2. Germline CDR1 and CDR2: SGHRS and YFSETQ. The CDR3 extends over 16 amino acids. Trimming at V came to 4 bases and at J to 0 bases, leaving 3 bases not matched to a gene. The CDR3: CASSLTSGTNTGELFF. CDR3 sequence (DNA): TGCGCCAGCAGCCTCACTAGCGGGACGAACACCGGGGAGCTGTTTTTT.

Worth noting for this clone: Other DNA sequences of this sample code for an identical CDR3. V is TRBV7-2 and J is TRBJ2-3; the D gene is possibly TRBD2 (5 bases). V was clipped by 1 base and J by 0 bases, with 5 bases between them. CDR1 and CDR2 from the germline V gene are SGHTA and FQGNSA. The CDR3 consists of 14 residues. As DNA, the CDR3 is TGTGCCAGCAGCTTAGGGACTAGCACAGATACGCAGTATTTT. This sequence encodes CASSLGTSTDTQYF. Full variable domain (outside the CDR3, taken from reference TRBV7-2 and TRBJ2-3): GAGVSQSPSNKVTEKGKDVELRCDPISGHTALYWYRQSLGQGLEFLIYFQGNSAPDKSGLPSDRFSAERTGGSVSTLTIQRTQQEDSAVYLCASSLGTSTDTQYFGPGTRLTVL.

This sequence joins TRBV18 and TRBJ2-2; D is ambiguous. The germline gives CDR1 KGHSH, CDR2 LQKENI. The germline V and J ends were trimmed by 1 base and 6 bases, with 6 bases remaining between them. The CDR3 has 13 residues. The CDR3 protein is CASSPQDPGELFF. Here the CDR3 DNA reads TGTGCCAGCTCACCACAGGACCCCGGGGAGCTGTTTTTT.

The rearrangement joins TRBV6-2 or TRBV6-3 to TRBJ2-7, with D perhaps matching TRBD1 or TRBD2 (5 bases each). CDR1 is MNHEY and CDR2 is SVGEGT in the germline V gene. Between the trimmed V and J ends, which lost 2 bases and 5 bases, there was a span of 10 bases. The CDR3 extends over 13 amino acids. CDR3 loop: CASSYRDVDEQYF. CDR3 DNA sequence: TGTGCCAGCAGTTACAGGGACGTGGACGAGCAGTACTTC.

The chain is built from TRBV5-5 and TRBJ1-5, with D perhaps matching TRBD1 (5 bases). CDR3 size: 14 residues. V shed 7 bases and J shed 4 bases, with 15 bases lying between them. From germline, CDR1 is SGHKS and CDR2 YYEKEE (reference sequence). The CDR3 coding sequence is TGTGCCAGCGGGGAGGGGACGGCTAATCAGCCCCAGCATTTT. Amino acid sequence: CASGEGTANQPQHF.

This rearrangement joins TRBV5-1 to TRBJ2-7; perhaps D is TRBD1 or TRBD2 (5 bases each). The CDR3 consists of 13 residues. Between the trimmed V and J ends, which lost 3 bases and 7 bases, there was a span of 14 bases. The germline V gene encodes CDR1 SGHRS and CDR2 YFSETQ. The CDR3 protein is CASSWSGAGEQYF. DNA of the CDR3: TGCGCCAGCAGCTGGTCCGGGGCAGGGGAGCAGTACTTC.

The V gene is TRBV12-1, the J gene TRBJ1-1. TRBV12-1 counts as a pseudogene. The CDR3 runs 11 residues. CDR3 sequence: CASSLEGRAFF. The CDR3 DNA sequence: TGTGCCAGCAGCTTGGAAGGGCGAGCTTTCTTT.

The chain recombines TRBV5-1 with TRBJ2-1; D possibly corresponds to TRBD1 (6 bases). Germline V gene data show CDR1 as SGHRS and CDR2 as YFSETQ. V lost 0 bases to trimming and J lost 7 bases, with 14 bases between them. This CDR3 has 15 residues. The CDR3 reads CASSLVGDKGNEQFF. The CDR3 region has the DNA TGCGCCAGCAGCTTGGTCGGGGACAAGGGGAATGAGCAGTTCTTC.

There are a few counts of this clone. The chain employs TRBV28 and TRBJ1-2; TRBD1 is a possible D gene (6 bases). CDR1 MDHEN and CDR2 SYDVKM come from the germline V gene. This CDR3 has 12 residues. V was trimmed by 8 bases and J by 4 bases, leaving 11 bases between them. This CDR3 is CASQGQLYGYTF. DNA for the CDR3: TGTGCCAGCCAAGGACAGCTCTATGGCTACACCTTC.

This rearrangement joins TRBV30 to TRBJ1-2; D remains unclear. V was cut by 3 bases and J by 4 bases, with 18 bases left in between. The CDR3 has 15 residues. CDR1 and CDR2 (germline): GTSNPN, SVGIG (reference sequence). The CDR3 DNA sequence: TGTGCCTGGAGCTGGTCGGGGTCCCCCCCCTATGGCTACACCTTC. Amino acids: CAWSWSGSPPYGYTF. The full variable domain, its missing parts supplied by reference TRBV30 and TRBJ1-2, is SQTIHQWPATLVQPVGSPLSLECTVEGTSNPNLYWYRQAAGRGLQLLFYSVGIGQISSEVPQNLSASRPQDRQFILSSKKLLLSDSGFYLCAWSWSGSPPYGYTFGSGTRLTVV.

The chain couples TRBV4-2 to TRBJ1-3; 7 bases map to TRBD1. From germline, CDR1 is LGHNA and CDR2 YNFKEQ. The length of the CDR3 is 15 residues. The V and J ends lost 4 bases and 2 bases, in that order; junction bases with no gene match: 5. This CDR3 is CASSRGTVPGNTIYF. Here the CDR3 DNA reads TGTGCCAGCAGCCGCGGGACAGTACCTGGAAACACCATATATTTT.

This rearrangement joins TRBV7-9 to TRBJ2-1; 8 nucleotides match TRBD2. The CDR3 is made up of 16 amino acids. J gave up 0 bases and V 6 bases, and 7 bases lay outside the gene matches. Germline CDR1 is SEHNR and CDR2 is FQNEAQ (reference sequence). The CDR3 coding sequence is TGTGCCAGCAGATCCAGGAGCGGGAGCTCCTACAATGAGCAGTTCTTC. It specifies CASRSRSGSSYNEQFF.

The chain employs TRBV29-1 and TRBJ1-1; 8 nucleotides agree with TRBD1. V lost 6 bases to trimming and J lost 0 bases; unmatched junction nucleotides: 6. CDR1 and CDR2 (germline): SQVTM, ANQGSEA. This CDR3 region has 14 residues. CDR3 loop: CSVGTGRMNTEAFF. The CDR3, as DNA: TGCAGCGTGGGGACAGGACGCATGAACACTGAAGCTTTCTTT.

The gene calls are TRBV9 and TRBJ2-1, with 9 bases fitting TRBD2. Germline V lookup: CDR1 SGDLS, CDR2 YYNGEE. The V gene end was trimmed by 4 bases and the J gene end by 4 bases; junction bases not matched to a gene: 9. This CDR3 is 16 amino acids long. In DNA, the CDR3 is TGTGCCAGCAGCTTACGGACTAGCGCAAATTACAATGAGCAGTTCTTC. Translated, it gives CASSLRTSANYNEQFF.

The rearrangement links TRBV5-1 to TRBJ2-3; perhaps TRBD1 as D (5 bases). Trimming removed 0 bases from V and 2 bases from J, with 10 bases in between. From germline, CDR1 is SGHRS and CDR2 YFSETQ. The CDR3 totals 15 residues. CDR3 bases: TGCGCCAGCAGCTTGGAGAGCAGGGTCACAGATACGCAGTATTTT. The encoded protein is CASSLESRVTDTQYF.

This sequence joins TRBV2 and TRBJ2-7, with D perhaps TRBD1 (5 bases). The CDR3 runs to 15 residues. Germline-derived CDR1 and CDR2 are SNHLY and FYNNEI. The ends were cut back, 5 bases at V and 7 bases at J, with 21 bases in the middle. DNA of the CDR3: TGTGCCAGCAGTAAACAGGAAGCCGGTAAGCTTGAGCAGTACTTC. It is translated as CASSKQEAGKLEQYF.

To note about this clone: A junction boundary mismatches the germline segment, possibly from a read error. V is TRBV19 and J is TRBJ1-6; D might be TRBD1 (5 bases). Per the germline V gene, CDR1 is LNHDA and CDR2 is SQIVND (reference sequence). The CDR3 contains 14 residues. Here the CDR3 reads CASRPTANNSPLHF. CDR3 DNA sequence: TGTGCCAGTAGGCCGACAGCGAATAATTCACCCCTTCACTTT.

V is TRBV13 and J is TRBJ2-7; TRBD2 agrees at 10 bases. Germline-derived CDR1 and CDR2 are PRHDT and FYEKMQ (reference sequence). Trimming cost V 6 bases and J 3 bases; bases outside gene matches: 5. This CDR3 spans 14 amino acids. The CDR3 protein is CASRLRTSGYEQYF. CDR3 in DNA: TGTGCCAGCAGATTGAGGACTAGCGGCTACGAGCAGTACTTC.

The chain joins TRBV2 to TRBJ2-1; the D gene is possibly TRBD1 (6 bases). The CDR3 length is 15 residues. V was shortened by 0 bases and J by 8 bases, with 14 bases between the two germline ends. The germline V gene encodes CDR1 SNHLY and CDR2 FYNNEI. In nucleotides, the CDR3 is TGTGCCAGCAGTGAAGCCCCCAGGGGCGGTGATGAGCAGTTCTTC. This codes for CASSEAPRGGDEQFF. Using reference TRBV2 and TRBJ2-1 for the parts outside the CDR3, the full variable domain is EPEVTQTPSHQVTQMGQEVILRCVPISNHLYFYWYRQILGQKVEFLVSFYNNEISEKSEIFDDQFSVERPDGSNFTLKIRSTKLEDSAMYFCASSEAPRGGDEQFFGPGTRLTVL.

V gene TRBV5-6 combines with J gene TRBJ2-3; D ambiguous. In germline, CDR1 is SGHDT, CDR2 YYEEEE. Trimming shortened V by 3 bases and J by 7 bases, and 15 bases separated the two germline ends. This CDR3 spans 14 amino acids. CDR3 nucleotide sequence: TGTGCCAGCAGCTACGACGGACGGTCCCATACGCAGTATTTT. It specifies CASSYDGRSHTQYF.

V gene TRBV3-1 (or the pseudogene TRBV3-2) combines with J gene TRBJ1-2; D is possibly TRBD1 (6 bases). Germline CDR1 is LGHDT and CDR2 is YNNKEL (reference sequence). The CDR3 spans 15 residues. V was pared by 4 bases and J by 6 bases, with 18 bases between. The CDR3 bases are TGTGCCAGCAGCCCAAGATTTGGGACAAACGATGGCTACACCTTC. It is translated as CASSPRFGTNDGYTF.